This TCR beta chain comes out of a study of T cell clonotyping in hematopoietic cell transplantation. Study in general: Blood collection times were about day -28 and days 30, 100, 180 posttransplant.

Measured with immunoSEQ multiplex PCR; TCRdb has only the in-frame clones, and not every one. The sample includes more than 12,000 clones, around 62% of them seen just once. In its sample, this clone was seen a few times. No antigen is known for it. Study outcomes and limitations: At the given depth, recipient repertoires were over 95% de novo clonotypes. Pathologically expanded recipient clonotypes increased progressively from day 30 to day 180 as diversity fell. Broader posttransplant TCR repertoire diversity was predicted by graft donor and pretransplant recipient Inverse Simpson Index values.

V was cut by 4 bases and J by 2 bases, with 11 bases left in between. There are 14 residues in the CDR3. Per the germline V gene, CDR1 is LNHDA and CDR2 is SQIVND (reference sequence). The clonotype was recovered from a human donor who either received an allogeneic hematopoietic cell transplant for a myeloid malignancy or was a related donor (not recorded which). Some clones in this sample may be carry-over from other donors' samples. Source material: PBMCs. This rearrangement joins TRBV19 to TRBJ2-5, with D possibly TRBD1 on 6 matching bases. The CDR3 DNA is TGTGCCAGTAGTACGGGGACACTACAAGAGACCCAGTACTTC. It yields the protein CASSTGTLQETQYF.